The entry below describes one T cell receptor (beta chain). This CDR3 contains 18 residues. Trimming cost V 1 base and J 0 bases; bases outside gene matches: 5. The V gene's germline CDR1 is SGHTA and CDR2 FQGNSA. Here immunoSEQ multiplex PCR was the method, and the copy in TCRdb shows in-frame clones only, minus some. The table shows roughly 120,000 clones, with just over 90% occurring only once. The sample originates from a study of blood T cell repertoires in COVID-19. Study information: PBMCs, B-cell-depleted T cells, or T cells provided the cDNA or gDNA that made up the material.

The specimen was peripheral blood. This clonotype originated in a human donor with active COVID-19. The donor label of this sample is uncertain. The V and J genes are TRBV7-2 and TRBJ2-7, with 14 positions matching TRBD2. The CDR3 loop reads CASSLGLAGGRSSYEQYF. The CDR3 nucleotides read TGTGCCAGCAGCTTAGGACTAGCGGGGGGGCGATCCTCCTACGAGCAGTACTTC. The whole variable domain, remainder taken from reference TRBV7-2 and TRBJ2-7, is GAGVSQSPSNKVTEKGKDVELRCDPISGHTALYWYRQSLGQGLEFLIYFQGNSAPDKSGLPSDRFSAERTGGSVSTLTIQRTQQEDSAVYLCASSLGLAGGRSSYEQYFGPGTRLTVT.